At least ten counts were recorded for the clone carrying this T cell receptor beta chain. V lost 5 bases, J lost 5 bases, and 6 bases stayed unmatched. Germline-derived CDR1 and CDR2 are MNHNS and SASEGT. The CDR3 is 13 amino acids. The data belong to a study of kidney transplant recipient with SARS-CoV-2 infection. One entry per CDR3 protein, called by TCRdb with MiXCR from the reads. The sample includes approximately 240,000 distinct CDR3 sequences, around 28% seen only once; the top ten take roughly 7.3%. This rearrangement joins TRBV6-1 to TRBJ2-7; 7 bases are a match to TRBD1. The sequence derives from a male patient aged 25 to 39 who had COVID-19 and was a kidney transplant recipient. Some T cells may be graft donor cells. Specimen: a blood sample, collected at baseline and between days 110 and 120 from a kidney transplant recipient. Here the CDR3 reads CASSPGTAHEQYF. The CDR3 region has the DNA TGTGCCAGCAGTCCCGGGACAGCCCACGAGCAGTACTTC.